This T cell receptor (beta chain) was captured by sequencing in a study of cytomegalovirus exposure and HLA in healthy donors. Across the study: Counted in an early data release were 75 million to 85 million unique TCRs from HLA-typed donors.

The PCR had 60 Vbeta and 13 Jbeta primers. The data were produced by immunoSEQ multiplex PCR, yet TCRdb's version contains in-frame clones alone and is incomplete. The table has under 100,000 clones, more than 50% seen once. Study conclusions and caveats: Productive status was seen about 90% or about 30% of the time for most TCR beta V segments in an earlier analysis. An Asian-associated ancestry cluster reportedly showed fewer N-insertions than the approximately 670-donor mean in a later analysis.

V was pared by 0 bases and J by 9 bases, with 13 bases of the junction left unmatched. The CDR3 is 17 amino acids. Germline V gives CDR1 LGHNA, CDR2 YSLEER. In regard to this clone: Its antigen is unknown.

V and J are TRBV4-3 and TRBJ2-1; TRBD2 matches at 8 bases. Sequencing was carried out using PBMCs. The receptor was derived from a woman between 40 and 55 years old in good health and CMV-seropositive. CDR3: CASSQDGLAGLVGEQFF. CDR3 nucleotide sequence: TGCGCCAGCAGCCAAGATGGGCTAGCGGGCCTGGTCGGTGAGCAGTTCTTC.